This is a list of T cell receptor beta chains from one sample in a study of beta chain features in type 1 diabetes. The assay was immunoSEQ multiplex PCR, and TCRdb's table has in-frame clones only and misses some. The sample has approximately 730,000 clones; roughly an eighth are singletons. Material: naive CD4+ T cells from blood. Receptors were obtained from a man between 18 and 29 years old with type 1 diabetes. CDR3s include the opening cysteine and the closing phenylalanine or tryptophan. Each record gives: CDR3 DNA, CDR3 protein, J gene, D gene, clone size, V gene, CDR3 length. The D gene is left open where the match is weak. Size is omitted from some rows. Given values are once, few, many or a class for expanded clones.

CDR3nt: TGCAGCGTCCAGGGGAACTCTGGCTACACCTTC
CDR3aa: CSVQGNSGYTF
j_gene: TRBJ1-2
d_gene: NA
abundance: once
v_gene: TRBV29-1
len: 11

CDR3nt: TGCGCCAGCAGCCAAGCCACCGGGACAGGGAGTTCAAAACTGTTTTTT
CDR3aa: CASSQATGTGSSKLFF
j_gene: TRBJ1-4
d_gene: TRBD1
abundance: few
v_gene: TRBV4-1
len: 16

CDR3nt: TGTGCCAGCAGCGATAGGGAAAGAAGGGCCCTCCACTTT
CDR3aa: CASSDRERRALHF
j_gene: TRBJ1-6
d_gene: NA
abundance: NA
v_gene: TRBV7-9
len: 13

CDR3nt: TGCGCCAGCAGTCAGAACCTCAGGGGGCGCGTTTATCAGCCCCAGCATTTT
CDR3aa: CASSQNLRGRVYQPQHF
j_gene: TRBJ1-5
d_gene: TRBD1
abundance: NA
v_gene: TRBV23-1
len: 17

CDR3nt: TGTGCCAGCAGGGCTGGGGGAGAGACCCAGTACTTC
CDR3aa: CASRAGGETQYF
j_gene: TRBJ2-5
d_gene: NA
abundance: few
v_gene: TRBV14
len: 12

CDR3nt: TGTGCCAGCGGAGGAGTTGGACAGGGACAAGAGACCCAGTACTTC
CDR3aa: CASGGVGQGQETQYF
j_gene: TRBJ2-5
d_gene: TRBD1
abundance: few
v_gene: TRBV9
len: 15

CDR3nt: TGTGCCAGCAGACAAGCTCCGGGACAGGGAGGGGATACGCAGTATTTT
CDR3aa: CASRQAPGQGGDTQYF
j_gene: TRBJ2-3
d_gene: TRBD1
abundance: NA
v_gene: TRBV7-2
len: 16

CDR3nt: TGTGCCAGCAGCTTAGCCCTCTCGGGCACAGATACGCAGTATTTT
CDR3aa: CASSLALSGTDTQYF
j_gene: TRBJ2-3
d_gene: NA
abundance: NA
v_gene: TRBV7-6
len: 15

CDR3nt: TGCGCCAGCAGCTTGGGGGACCTGGGATGGATTAACTATGGCTACACCTTC
CDR3aa: CASSLGDLGWINYGYTF
j_gene: TRBJ1-2
d_gene: NA
abundance: few
v_gene: TRBV5-1
len: 17

CDR3nt: TGCAGCGCTGAGGAGGGGACCAACTATGGCTACACCTTC
CDR3aa: CSAEEGTNYGYTF
j_gene: TRBJ1-2
d_gene: NA
abundance: NA
v_gene: TRBV29-1
len: 13

CDR3nt: TGTGCCAGCAGTTTATGGGGTCGGGCAGCCAAAAACATTCAGTACTTC
CDR3aa: CASSLWGRAAKNIQYF
j_gene: TRBJ2-4
d_gene: NA
abundance: NA
v_gene: TRBV28
len: 16

CDR3nt: TGTGCCAGCAGTTCCCTTGGGACAGGCGGCGGCTACACCTTC
CDR3aa: CASSSLGTGGGYTF
j_gene: TRBJ1-2
d_gene: TRBD1
abundance: NA
v_gene: TRBV27
len: 14

CDR3nt: TGTGCCTGGAGTGGACAGCGCTACGAGCAGTACTTC
CDR3aa: CAWSGQRYEQYF
j_gene: TRBJ2-7
d_gene: NA
abundance: few
v_gene: TRBV30
len: 12

CDR3nt: TGTGCCTGGAGTGGGGGGGCGGAGCAGTTCTTC
CDR3aa: CAWSGGAEQFF
j_gene: TRBJ2-1
d_gene: NA
abundance: few
v_gene: TRBV30
len: 11

CDR3nt: TGTGCCAGTAGTATCGGGGGGTTACTCTCCTACGAGCAGTACTTC
CDR3aa: CASSIGGLLSYEQYF
j_gene: TRBJ2-7
d_gene: TRBD2
abundance: NA
v_gene: TRBV19
len: 15

CDR3nt: TGTGCCAGTAAGGGGCCCGGTGAGCAGTTCTTC
CDR3aa: CASKGPGEQFF
j_gene: TRBJ2-1
d_gene: NA
abundance: NA
v_gene: TRBV19
len: 11

CDR3nt: TGTGCCAGCAGTCCGGGCCCCCCAAGGCCCCAGCATTTT
CDR3aa: CASSPGPPRPQHF
j_gene: TRBJ1-5
d_gene: NA
abundance: NA
v_gene: TRBV28
len: 13

CDR3nt: TGTGCCAGCAGCTTACGGGCAGGGAATGTGCCCTACAATGAGCAGTTCTTC
CDR3aa: CASSLRAGNVPYNEQFF
j_gene: TRBJ2-1
d_gene: NA
abundance: few
v_gene: TRBV7-2
len: 17

CDR3nt: TGTGCCAGCAGTTACGGGTGGAGCGGGGGCTACAATGAGCAGTTCTTC
CDR3aa: CASSYGWSGGYNEQFF
j_gene: TRBJ2-1
d_gene: TRBD2
abundance: NA
v_gene: TRBV6-5
len: 16

CDR3nt: TGTGCCAGCAAAGCTAGCGGGGGGTCCTTAGAGACCCAGTACTTC
CDR3aa: CASKASGGSLETQYF
j_gene: TRBJ2-5
d_gene: TRBD2
abundance: NA
v_gene: TRBV6-5
len: 15

CDR3nt: TGTGCCAGCAGCCCCCGTGACCTAGGGGGGGAGCAGTTCTTC
CDR3aa: CASSPRDLGGEQFF
j_gene: TRBJ2-1
d_gene: NA
abundance: few
v_gene: TRBV7-3
len: 14

CDR3nt: TGTGCCATCAGTGAGGACCAGGGGAGCACCTTC
CDR3aa: CAISEDQGSTF
j_gene: TRBJ1-2
d_gene: NA
abundance: few
v_gene: TRBV10-3
len: 11

CDR3nt: TGCAGCGTTCGGACAGCTTCGGGCAATCAGCCCCAGCATTTT
CDR3aa: CSVRTASGNQPQHF
j_gene: TRBJ1-5
d_gene: NA
abundance: few
v_gene: TRBV29-1
len: 14

CDR3nt: TGTGCCAGCAGCGGACTAGCGACAGATACGCAGTATTTT
CDR3aa: CASSGLATDTQYF
j_gene: TRBJ2-3
d_gene: TRBD2
abundance: NA
v_gene: TRBV2
len: 13

CDR3nt: TGTGCCAGCAGCTTAGTTGGCAAGCGCGCACAGTCTAACTATGGCTACACCTTC
CDR3aa: CASSLVGKRAQSNYGYTF
j_gene: TRBJ1-2
d_gene: NA
abundance: few
v_gene: TRBV7-9
len: 18

CDR3nt: TGTGCCAGCAGCCAAGATCGCCCCCTCCGGGCGAACACTGAAGCTTTCTTT
CDR3aa: CASSQDRPLRANTEAFF
j_gene: TRBJ1-1
d_gene: NA
abundance: few
v_gene: TRBV4-2
len: 17

CDR3nt: TGTGCCAGCAGCTCCCGTGGTCAGCCCCAGCATTTT
CDR3aa: CASSSRGQPQHF
j_gene: TRBJ1-5
d_gene: NA
abundance: NA
v_gene: TRBV9
len: 12

CDR3nt: TGTGCCAGCAGTTACTCGCGCCCAGATTTCTACGAGCAGTACTTC
CDR3aa: CASSYSRPDFYEQYF
j_gene: TRBJ2-7
d_gene: NA
abundance: NA
v_gene: TRBV6-5
len: 15

CDR3nt: TGTGCCAGCAGCAAAGAGGTGGGGGGGGCCGGTGAGCAGTTCTTC
CDR3aa: CASSKEVGGAGEQFF
j_gene: TRBJ2-1
d_gene: NA
abundance: few
v_gene: TRBV21-1
len: 15